These 8 T cell receptor beta chains came from one sample sequenced in a study of T cells in Graves' hyperthyroidism and ophthalmopathy. It was RNA transcripts that yielded the amplified TCR beta CDR3 regions. HTBI primers were employed in a first-round RT-PCR of the TCR CDR3. TCRdb used MiXCR to reprocess the multiplex PCR reads, holding one entry per CDR3 protein. The data contain approximately 690,000 distinct CDR3 sequences, about 20% of them seen just once; the ten biggest clones take up about 35%. The sequencing sample was made of blood. The origin of the receptors is a young man with Graves' ophthalmopathy.

V gene TRBV27 combines with J gene TRBJ2-5; 11 nucleotides match TRBD2. The V segment lost 5 bases and the J segment 5 bases; nucleotides outside the gene matches: 7. Germline-derived CDR1 and CDR2 are MNHEY and SMNVEV (reference sequence). The CDR3 is 15 amino acids. The CDR3 nucleotides are TGTGCCAGCAGTAGGACTAGCGGGCCTCGCGAGACCCAGTACTTC. Amino acid sequence: CASSRTSGPRETQYF.

This clonotype was counted at least ten times. The chain combines TRBV9 with TRBJ2-7, with D tentatively TRBD1 (6 bases). Germline assignment: CDR1 SGDLS and CDR2 YYNGEE. Trimming shortened V by 4 bases and J by 2 bases, and 13 bases separated the two germline ends. There are 14 residues in the CDR3. This CDR3 is CASSPNRVPYEQYF. CDR3 nucleotide sequence: TGTGCCAGCAGCCCTAACAGGGTCCCCTACGAGCAGTACTTC.

The gene calls are TRBV7-9 and TRBJ2-5; 7 positions agree with TRBD1. V shed 5 bases and J 2 bases; nucleotides not matched to a gene: 8. The CDR3 has 15 amino acids. Germline V gene lookup returns CDR1 SEHNR and CDR2 FQNEAQ (reference sequence). The DNA for the CDR3 is TGTGCCAGCAGCCCCCCGAGGGGGCAACAAGAGACCCAGTACTTC. Encoded protein: CASSPPRGQQETQYF.

This clonotype was detected ten times or more. The rearrangement links TRBV6-1 to TRBJ2-2; the match to TRBD2 covers 7 bases. This CDR3 spans 15 amino acids. The V gene end was trimmed by 5 bases and the J gene end by 5 bases; junction bases not matched to a gene: 8. Germline V gene sequence: CDR1 MNHNS, CDR2 SASEGT. The CDR3, as DNA: TGTGCCAGCAGTTACGGACTAGAATCGACCGGGGAGCTGTTTTTT. This codes for CASSYGLESTGELFF.

The chain couples TRBV7-9 to TRBJ2-5, with D tentatively TRBD2 (6 bases). The CDR3 runs 14 residues. Between the trimmed V and J ends, which lost 5 bases and 1 base, there was a span of 11 bases. CDR1 is SEHNR, CDR2 FQNEAQ, per germline (reference sequence). CDR3 nucleotides: TGTGCCAGCAGCACGGCGGGACTCCAAGAGACCCAGTACTTC. Protein: CASSTAGLQETQYF.

This clonotype was observed a handful of times. This chain connects TRBV10-3 to TRBJ2-1; D gene uncertain. From germline, CDR1 is ENHRY and CDR2 SYGVKD. CDR3 length equals 14 residues. Trimming pared 0 bases from V and 5 bases from J, leaving 8 bases between. The CDR3 region has the DNA TGTGCCATCAGTGAGTCGACTGCTAACAATGAGCAGTTCTTC. Its protein is CAISESTANNEQFF.

Only one count was recorded for this clonotype. This sequence joins TRBV20-1 and TRBJ2-7; D is perhaps TRBD1 (6 bases). V shed 2 bases and J shed 0 bases, with 17 bases lying between them. CDR3 size: 16 residues. Germline CDR1 DFQATT, CDR2 SNEGSKA (reference sequence). CDR3 protein: CSARPRTAYSSYEQYF. The CDR3 DNA is TGCAGTGCTAGACCCAGGACAGCCTATTCCTCCTACGAGCAGTACTTC.

This clonotype was picked up many times. V gene TRBV18 combines with J gene TRBJ1-1; D not certain. Germline CDR1 KGHSH, CDR2 LQKENI. V was shortened by 5 bases and J by 2 bases, with 12 bases between the two germline ends. This CDR3 is 14 amino acids long. The CDR3 region has the DNA TGTGCCAGCTCAGTCAACCCTGGAAACACTGAAGCTTTCTTT. This codes for CASSVNPGNTEAFF.